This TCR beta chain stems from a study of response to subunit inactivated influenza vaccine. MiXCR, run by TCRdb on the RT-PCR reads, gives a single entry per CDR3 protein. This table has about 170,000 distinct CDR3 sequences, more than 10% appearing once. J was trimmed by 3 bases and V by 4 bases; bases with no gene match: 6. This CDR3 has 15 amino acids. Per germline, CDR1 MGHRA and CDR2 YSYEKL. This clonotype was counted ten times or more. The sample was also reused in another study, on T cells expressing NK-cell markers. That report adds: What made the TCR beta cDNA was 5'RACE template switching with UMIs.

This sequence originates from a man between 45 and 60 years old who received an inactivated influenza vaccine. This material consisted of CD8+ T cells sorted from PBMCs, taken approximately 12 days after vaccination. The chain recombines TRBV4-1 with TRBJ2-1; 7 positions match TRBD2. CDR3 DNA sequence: TGCGCCAGCAGCCGGGGAGCTAGCGGCTACAATGAGCAGTTCTTC. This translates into CASSRGASGYNEQFF.